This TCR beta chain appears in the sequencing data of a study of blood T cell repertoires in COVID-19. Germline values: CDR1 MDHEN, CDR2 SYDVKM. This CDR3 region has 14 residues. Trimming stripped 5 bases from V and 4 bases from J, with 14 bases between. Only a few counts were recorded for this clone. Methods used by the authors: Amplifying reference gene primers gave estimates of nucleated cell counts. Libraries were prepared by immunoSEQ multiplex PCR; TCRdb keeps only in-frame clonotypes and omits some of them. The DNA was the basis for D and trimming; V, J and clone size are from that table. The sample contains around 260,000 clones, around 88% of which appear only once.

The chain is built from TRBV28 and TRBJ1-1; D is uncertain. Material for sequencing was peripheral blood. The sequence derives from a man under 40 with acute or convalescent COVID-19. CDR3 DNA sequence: TGTGCCAGCAGTCCCCGCCAGCGGACCACTGAAGCTTTCTTT. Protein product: CASSPRQRTTEAFF.